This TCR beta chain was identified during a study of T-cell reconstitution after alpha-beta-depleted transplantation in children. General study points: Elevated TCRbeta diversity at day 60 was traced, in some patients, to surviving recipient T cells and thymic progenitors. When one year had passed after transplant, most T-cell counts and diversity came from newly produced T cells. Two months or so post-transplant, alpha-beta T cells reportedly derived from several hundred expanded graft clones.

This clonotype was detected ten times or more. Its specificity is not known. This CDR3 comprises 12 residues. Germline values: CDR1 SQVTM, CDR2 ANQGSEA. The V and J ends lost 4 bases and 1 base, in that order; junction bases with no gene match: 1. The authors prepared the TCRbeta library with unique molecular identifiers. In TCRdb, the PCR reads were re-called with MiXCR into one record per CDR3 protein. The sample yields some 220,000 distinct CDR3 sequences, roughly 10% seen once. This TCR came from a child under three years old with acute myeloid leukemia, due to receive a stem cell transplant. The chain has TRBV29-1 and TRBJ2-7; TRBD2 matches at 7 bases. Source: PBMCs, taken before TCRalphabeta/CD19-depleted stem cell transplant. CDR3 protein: CSVGRESYEQYF. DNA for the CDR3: TGCAGCGTTGGGCGGGAGTCCTACGAGCAGTACTTC.